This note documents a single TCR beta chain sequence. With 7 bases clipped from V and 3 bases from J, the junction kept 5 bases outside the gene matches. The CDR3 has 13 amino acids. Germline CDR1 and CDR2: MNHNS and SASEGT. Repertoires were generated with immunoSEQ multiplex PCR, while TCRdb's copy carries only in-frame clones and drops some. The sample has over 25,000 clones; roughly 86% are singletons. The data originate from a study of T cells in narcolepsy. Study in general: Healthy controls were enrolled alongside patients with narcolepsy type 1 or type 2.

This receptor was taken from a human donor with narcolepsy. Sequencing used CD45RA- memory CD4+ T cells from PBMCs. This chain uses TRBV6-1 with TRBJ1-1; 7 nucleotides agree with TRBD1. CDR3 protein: CASNKGADTEAFF. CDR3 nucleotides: TGTGCCAGCAATAAGGGGGCGGACACTGAAGCTTTCTTT.